This TCR beta chain was sequenced during a study of OX40 agonist ivuxolimab in advanced cancers. Study-level information: With ivuxolimab, an agonistic anti-OX40 (CD134) antibody, patients were treated. Participants could have had prior anti-PD-1, anti-PD-L1 or anti-CTLA-4 therapy, and about 37% had some. Study-wide results and limits: CD8+ T cells averaged more expanded clones than CD4+.

TCRdb's copy holds only in-frame clones and misses some; the assay was immunoSEQ multiplex PCR. The sample holds about 50,000 clones, about 81% seen once. This clone is a singleton in its sample. What it recognizes is unknown. Patients with autoimmune history or systemic immunosuppression were excluded. Sequenced here: CD4+ or CD8+ T cells sorted from blood, sampled in a trial of the OX40 agonist ivuxolimab. This receptor was identified in an adult with an advanced solid tumor such as melanoma, head and neck, liver or kidney cancer.

CDR3 sequence (DNA): TGTGCCAGTAGTCCCCGGGCTAGAGGAGGCAATGAGCAGTTCTTC. Amino acid sequence: CASSPRARGGNEQFF. The V gene is TRBV19, the J gene TRBJ2-1; TRBD2 is a possible D gene (5 bases). V shed 5 bases and J shed 6 bases, with 17 bases lying between them. Germline V CDR1 and CDR2: LNHDA, SQIVND (reference sequence). There are 15 residues in the CDR3.